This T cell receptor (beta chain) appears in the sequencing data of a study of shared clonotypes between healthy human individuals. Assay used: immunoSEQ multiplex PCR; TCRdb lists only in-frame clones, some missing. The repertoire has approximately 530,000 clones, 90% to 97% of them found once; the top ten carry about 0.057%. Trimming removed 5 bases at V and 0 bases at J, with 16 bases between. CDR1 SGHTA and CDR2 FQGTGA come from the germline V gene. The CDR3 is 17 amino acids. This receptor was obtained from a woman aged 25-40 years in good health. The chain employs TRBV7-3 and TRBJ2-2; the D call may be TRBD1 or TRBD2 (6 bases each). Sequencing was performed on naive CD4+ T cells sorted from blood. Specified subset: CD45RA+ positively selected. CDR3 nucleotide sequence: TGTGCCAGCAGCCAAAACATAGGGGGGACGAACACCGGGGAGCTGTTTTTT. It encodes CASSQNIGGTNTGELFF.